This T cell receptor (beta chain) was documented in a study of blood T cell repertoires in COVID-19 (dated by TCRdb to the early 2020s). Describing the broader study: Samples covering the acute and convalescent phases of COVID-19 were provided by collaborators in the United States, Italy and Spain. The material from the prospective study consisted of cDNA or gDNA derived from T cells, B-cell-depleted T cells, or PBMCs. The dataset comprised deeply sampled blood TCRbeta repertoires from subjects exposed to, actively infected with, or recovered from COVID-19. A freely available public database, intended as a resource for researchers studying the immune response to SARS-CoV-2, is where the repertoires were released. Samples were obtained from the ongoing ImmuneRACE study (first 160 participants) and from about 1,300 subjects provided by 6 global collaborators. A de-identified subject ID, COVID-19 status, age in years and sex were almost always included in the sample metadata. Where available, HLA class I and class II types were obtained from metadata supplied by the sample provider rather than from assay-based typing. Study-level results and caveats: How much clinical and demographic metadata was included differed by source and by participant, and the metadata was provided uncurated.

With regard to this clone: This receptor's antigen is unknown. Qualities for individual bases were not recorded, and no much larger clone is one base off.

TCRbeta CDR3 regions were amplified from genomic DNA by means of the immunoSEQ Assay, a bias-controlled multiplex PCR. The authors processed their data as follows. The number of nucleated cells in each sample was estimated from the amplification of reference gene primers within the assay. Sequence reads were collapsed and filtered to measure the absolute abundance of every unique TCRbeta CDR3 rearrangement. For each sample, productive Simpson clonality was calculated by taking the square root of Simpson's diversity index across productive rearrangements. As stored in TCRdb, this immuneACCESS dataset retains in-frame rearrangements with V and J assigned. A fraction of the clones does not appear; measured against another copy, unresolved V genes explain less than half of the discrepancy, and the remainder lacks a known reason. Clone size and the V and J calls come from that table; the DNA yielded D and trimming. The sample table contains roughly 250,000 clones; only one count was recorded for roughly 88% of them. 2% to 2.5% of the sample is held by the ten biggest clonotypes.

Deletion took 4 bases off V and 4 bases off J, with a span of 15 bases between the germline ends. Spanning cysteine to phenylalanine, the CDR3 consists of 15 amino acids. Only the CDR3 DNA stays, 45 bases, in frame from base 1. Per the germline V gene (reference sequence), LNHDA is the CDR1 and SQIVND is the CDR2. In the prospective study, participants were roughly 18 to 100 years old, resided in about two dozen geographic areas of the United States, and were enrolled through a virtual design. To assign participants to cohorts, the prospective study relied on clinical history that participants themselves reported in a screening survey and a study questionnaire. Each participant in the prospective study had whole blood, serum and a nasopharyngeal or oropharyngeal swab collected by mobile phlebotomists. Prospective study participants could optionally give additional blood draws and questionnaires over a roughly two-month period. Before DNA extraction, blood samples from the prospective study were shipped at room temperature or frozen.

Sequencing was performed on PBMCs or T cells enriched from blood (not recorded which). The TCR originated in a woman between 40 and 50 years old with acute COVID-19. The chain uses TRBV19 and TRBJ2-3; a tentative D match to TRBD2 spans 6 bases. Read as DNA, the sequence is TGTGCCAGTAGTAACCGGGACTTCCGACCAGATACGCAGTATTTT. Translated, it reads CASSNRDFRPDTQYF.